Presented here are 27 T cell receptor beta chains from one specimen sequenced in a study of cytomegalovirus exposure and HLA in healthy donors. A multiplex PCR was run with 60 Vbeta primers and 13 Jbeta primers. Generated by immunoSEQ multiplex PCR, the TCRdb table keeps only in-frame clones and is missing some. The table includes some 150,000 clones, approximately 85% detected once. Sequenced: PBMCs. These receptors came from a woman in her forties or fifties in good health and CMV-seropositive.

This clone was picked up a small number of times. J is TRBJ2-7 and V is TRBV6-1, with TRBD1 matching 7 bases. V shed 8 bases and J 4 bases; nucleotides not matched to a gene: 8. The CDR3 has 13 amino acids. Germline-derived CDR1 and CDR2 are MNHNS and SASEGT. This CDR3 reads CASEGTEPYEQYF. For the CDR3, the DNA is TGTGCCAGCGAAGGGACAGAACCTTACGAGCAGTACTTC.

The chain employs TRBV9 and TRBJ2-2; 7 nucleotides align to TRBD2. The germline CDR1 and CDR2 sequences are SGDLS and YYNGEE. V dropped 3 bases and J dropped 6; count of bases not matched to a gene: 8. The CDR3 has 15 amino acids. The CDR3 sequence is CASSEAGVGSGELFF. In DNA form, the CDR3 reads TGTGCCAGCAGCGAGGCGGGAGTGGGTTCCGGGGAGCTGTTTTTT.

J is TRBJ1-2 and V is TRBV6-6; unclear D gene. V was clipped by 5 bases and J by 5 bases, with 6 bases between them. Germline loops: CDR1 MNHNY, CDR2 SVGAGI (reference sequence). CDR3 length equals 11 residues. CDR3 sequence: CASSTEYGYTF. The CDR3 region has the DNA TGTGCCAGCAGTACCGAGTATGGCTACACCTTC.

The DNA of the CDR3 is TGTGCCAGCAGCAAGGACAGGGGGGGAGGCAATGAGCAGTTCTTC. This translates into CASSKDRGGGNEQFF. The gene calls are TRBV2 and TRBJ2-1; TRBD1 matches 10 bases. The CDR3 covers 15 residues. Trimming removed 6 bases from V and 6 bases from J; junction bases left unmatched: 8. Germline V gene sequence: CDR1 SNHLY, CDR2 FYNNEI.

The chain carries TRBV2 and TRBJ2-1, with TRBD1 matching 9 bases. The CDR3 is 15 residues long. V was pared by 6 bases and J by 2 bases, with 5 bases of the junction left unmatched. Germline CDR1 reads SNHLY; CDR2 reads FYNNEI. The CDR3 DNA reads TGTGCCAGCAGGGGACAGGGCTTTCCCTACAATGAGCAGTTCTTC. Amino acids: CASRGQGFPYNEQFF.

This chain joins TRBV5-1 and TRBJ2-7; D gene unclear. Germline assignment: CDR1 SGHRS and CDR2 YFSETQ. Trimming removed 0 bases from V and 4 bases from J, with 5 bases in between. The CDR3 is made up of 12 amino acids. In DNA, the CDR3 is TGCGCCAGCAGCTTGGATCTATACGAGCAGTACTTC. Translated: CASSLDLYEQYF. The complete variable domain, with remaining parts taken from reference TRBV5-1 and TRBJ2-7, reads KAGVTQTPRYLIKTRGQQVTLSCSPISGHRSVSWYQQTPGQGLQFLFEYFSETQRNKGNFPGRFSGRQFSNSRSEMNVSTLELGDSALYLCASSLDLYEQYFGPGTRLTVT.

In this sample, this clone turned up a few times. The genes are TRBV2 and TRBJ1-6; no reliable D call. Germline CDR1 reads SNHLY; CDR2 reads FYNNEI. The ends were cut back, 0 bases at V and 10 bases at J, with 10 bases in the middle. There are 14 residues in the CDR3. Here the CDR3 DNA reads TGTGCCAGCAGTGAAGCGGCTTGGTCGTCACCCCTCCACTTT. Residues: CASSEAAWSSPLHF.

This chain connects TRBV30 to TRBJ1-6; a weak D match, TRBD1 (6 bases). From germline, CDR1 is GTSNPN and CDR2 SVGIG (reference sequence). This CDR3 has 15 residues. The ends were cut back, 4 bases at V and 9 bases at J, with 19 bases in the middle. CDR3 sequence: CAWTFSVQGGSPLHF. In DNA, the CDR3 is TGTGCCTGGACGTTCTCTGTACAGGGTGGTTCACCCCTCCACTTT.

The V call is TRBV20-1, the J call TRBJ2-1; 7 positions match TRBD2. Germline lookup yields CDR1 DFQATT and CDR2 SNEGSKA (reference sequence). The length of the CDR3 is 11 residues. DNA for the CDR3: TGCAGCCCCACGGGGGGCAATGAGCAGTTCTTC. This gives the protein CSPTGGNEQFF.

A remark on this clone: This specimen includes other DNA sequences encoding the same CDR3. The V gene is TRBV18, the J gene TRBJ1-5, with a possible D match to TRBD1 (5 bases). V lost 2 bases and J 5 bases, leaving 7 bases between the germline ends. Per the germline V gene, CDR1 is KGHSH and CDR2 is LQKENI. The CDR3 covers 13 residues. The CDR3 here is CASSPTGDQPQHF. CDR3 DNA sequence: TGTGCCAGCTCACCAACGGGGGATCAGCCCCAGCATTTT.

This chain uses TRBV27 with TRBJ1-4; D is unresolved. Germline values: CDR1 MNHEY, CDR2 SMNVEV (reference sequence). Trimming cost V 5 bases and J 11 bases, with 15 bases left between them. The CDR3 covers 13 residues. The CDR3 sequence: CASSVNSGGKLFF. As DNA, the CDR3 is TGTGCCAGCAGTGTTAATTCAGGAGGGAAACTGTTTTTT.

The chain combines TRBV27 with TRBJ2-2; 7 bases are a match to TRBD1. With 3 bases clipped from V and 6 bases from J, the junction kept 16 bases outside the gene matches. Germline CDR1 and CDR2: MNHEY and SMNVEV (reference sequence). The CDR3 loop spans 18 amino acids. The CDR3 reads CASSFRQGWDEVAGELFF. Here the CDR3 DNA reads TGTGCCAGCAGTTTCCGACAGGGTTGGGATGAAGTTGCCGGGGAGCTGTTTTTT.

The chain couples TRBV15 to TRBJ1-2, with a possible D match to TRBD1 (6 bases). CDR3 length: 14 residues. Germline V gene lookup returns CDR1 LNHNV and CDR2 YYDKDF (reference sequence). Trimming removed 7 bases at V and 3 bases at J, with 15 bases between. The DNA of the CDR3 is TGTGCCACCAAAAAGGGGGATCAGTACTATGGCTACACCTTC. This codes for CATKKGDQYYGYTF.

The V call is TRBV5-1, the J call TRBJ1-1, with D perhaps TRBD1 (5 bases). This CDR3 is built from 14 residues. Trimming removed 3 bases from V and 5 bases from J, with 14 bases in between. CDR1 is SGHRS, CDR2 YFSETQ, per germline. CDR3 protein: CASSSGVFGTEAFF. Here the CDR3 DNA reads TGCGCCAGCAGCTCGGGGGTCTTTGGGACTGAAGCTTTCTTT.

This clone was counted once. This rearrangement joins TRBV6-1 to TRBJ1-1; D is uncertain. V was trimmed by 5 bases and J by 7 bases, leaving 8 bases between them. Germline V gene data show CDR1 as MNHNS and CDR2 as SASEGT. CDR3 length: 11 residues. CDR3 in amino acids: CASSRGFEAFF. CDR3 bases: TGTGCCAGCAGTCGGGGTTTTGAAGCTTTCTTT.

This clone was counted only a few times. The gene calls are TRBV10-2 and TRBJ2-3; 8 bases fit TRBD2. With 8 bases clipped from V and 4 bases from J, the junction kept 8 bases outside the gene matches. The length of the CDR3 is 14 residues. Germline CDR1 and CDR2: WSHSY and SAAADI. The CDR3 DNA is TGCGCCAGCGTCCCGGGAGGGCCCCCAGATACGCAGTATTTT. This sequence encodes CASVPGGPPDTQYF.

V usage is TRBV10-3 and J usage is TRBJ2-7, with a weak D call TRBD1 (6 bases). CDR1 ENHRY and CDR2 SYGVKD come from the germline V gene. V lost 10 bases to trimming and J lost 5 bases, with 18 bases between them. The CDR3 length is 13 residues. The CDR3 is CATQDLKGDEQYF. The CDR3 bases are TGTGCCACTCAGGACCTTAAGGGGGACGAGCAGTACTTC.

The CDR3 bases are TGTGCCACCAGCAGAGATAGCGGGACTGTGTTCTTC. Its translation: CATSRDSGTVFF. The chain recombines TRBV15 with TRBJ2-1; 8 bases map to TRBD2. The CDR3 length is 12 residues. The trim removed 0 bases at V and 15 bases at J, leaving 4 bases unmatched. Germline V gene lookup returns CDR1 LNHNV and CDR2 YYDKDF (reference sequence).

The CDR3: CATSREKGVDGYTF. The CDR3 nucleotides are TGTGCCACCAGCAGAGAAAAGGGGGTGGATGGCTACACCTTC. The V and J genes are TRBV15 and TRBJ1-2; weak D call: TRBD1 (6 bases). The CDR3 has 14 residues. Per germline, CDR1 LNHNV and CDR2 YYDKDF (reference sequence). V dropped 0 bases and J dropped 6 bases, with 11 bases sitting between them. Drawing the rest from reference TRBV15 and TRBJ1-2, the complete variable domain is DAMVIQNPRYQVTQFGKPVTLSCSQTLNHNVMYWYQQKSSQAPKLLFHYYDKDFNNEADTPDNFQSRRPNTSFCFLDIRSPGLGDTAMYLCATSREKGVDGYTFGSGTRLTVV.

V usage is TRBV19 and J usage is TRBJ2-1; 9 bases fit TRBD2. The V gene end was trimmed by 6 bases and the J gene end by 7 bases; junction bases not matched to a gene: 10. This CDR3 spans 15 amino acids. CDR1 is LNHDA and CDR2 is SQIVND in the germline V gene (reference sequence). The CDR3 nucleotides read TGTGCCAGTAGCCGGACCGGACTAGCGCAGAATGAGCAGTTCTTC. Residues: CASSRTGLAQNEQFF.

This chain joins TRBV5-1 and TRBJ2-5, with no clear D. The V gene's germline CDR1 is SGHRS and CDR2 YFSETQ. V shed 1 base and J shed 5 bases, with 3 bases lying between them. This CDR3 contains 11 residues. This chain's CDR3 is CASSLYETQYF. In nucleotides, the CDR3 is TGCGCCAGCAGCTTGTATGAGACCCAGTACTTC.

The chain recombines TRBV4-3 with TRBJ1-2; D may be TRBD1 (6 bases). Germline values: CDR1 LGHNA, CDR2 YSLEER. This CDR3 is built from 15 residues. With 1 base removed from V and 4 bases from J, the gap between germline ends came to 13 bases. DNA for the CDR3: TGCGCCAGCAGCCAAGGGGGGGGGCTCCTCTATGGCTACACCTTC. Protein: CASSQGGGLLYGYTF.

The chain recombines TRBV4-2 with TRBJ1-4; TRBD1 is a possible D gene (6 bases). Germline CDR1 is LGHNA and CDR2 is YNFKEQ. The V end lost 1 base, the J end lost 7 bases, and 22 bases lay between the germline ends. The CDR3 is 18 residues long. Here the CDR3 DNA reads TGTGCCAGCAGCCAAGGGGAACAGGGAGAAGTCGAAGGTGAAAAACTGTTTTTT. This encodes CASSQGEQGEVEGEKLFF.

V and J are TRBV11-2 and TRBJ2-1; D call uncertain. Per the germline V gene, CDR1 is SGHAT and CDR2 is FQNNGV. The ends were cut back, 5 bases at V and 7 bases at J, with 18 bases in the middle. The CDR3 contains 15 residues. The CDR3 nucleotides read TGTGCCAGCAGCCCTACCGCGGTATACACTAATGAGCAGTTCTTC. As protein: CASSPTAVYTNEQFF. The entire variable domain, with the rest obtained from reference TRBV11-2 and TRBJ2-1, is as follows: EAGVAQSPRYKIIEKRQSVAFWCNPISGHATLYWYQQILGQGPKLLIQFQNNGVVDDSQLPKDRFSAERLKGVDSTLKIQPAKLEDSAVYLCASSPTAVYTNEQFFGPGTRLTVL.

This chain uses TRBV5-8 with TRBJ1-2, with unresolved D. CDR1 and CDR2 from the germline V gene are SGHTS and YDEGEE. CDR3 length: 14 residues. The V end was cut by 0 bases, the J end by 3 bases, with 9 bases between. The CDR3 protein is CASSLGSRDYGYTF. In nucleotides, the CDR3 is TGTGCCAGCAGCTTGGGGAGTCGTGACTATGGCTACACCTTC.

This clone occurred once. The V gene is TRBV19, the J gene TRBJ2-3; TRBD1 aligns across 8 bases. Germline loops: CDR1 LNHDA, CDR2 SQIVND (reference sequence). The CDR3 extends over 16 amino acids. V dropped 5 bases and J dropped 1; count of bases not matched to a gene: 8. CDR3 sequence: CASSPFRGRGTDTQYF. As DNA, the CDR3 is TGTGCCAGTAGTCCTTTCAGGGGGCGCGGCACAGATACGCAGTATTTT.

The gene calls are TRBV28 and TRBJ1-5, with TRBD1 as a possible D gene (6 bases). Germline V gene data show CDR1 as MDHEN and CDR2 as SYDVKM. The CDR3 runs to 15 residues. V lost 1 base, J lost 7 bases, and 14 bases lay in between. CDR3 residues: CASSLLTGSGQPQHF. CDR3 nucleotide sequence: TGTGCCAGCAGTTTATTAACAGGGTCGGGACAGCCCCAGCATTTT.